A single T cell receptor (beta chain) is shown here with its context. The data were taken from a study of shared clonotypes between healthy human individuals. Data came from immunoSEQ multiplex PCR; TCRdb stores just in-frame clones and leaves some out. The table includes under 2,000,000 clones, about 95% detected once. The naive CD8 subset, CD45RO-negative cells positively selected for CCR7, excluded terminally differentiated effector memory CD45RA+ cells. Trimming cost V 2 bases and J 1 base, with 5 bases left between them. CDR1 is MNHEY, CDR2 SVGAGI, per germline. The CDR3 runs to 14 residues. The sequence derives from a man between 18 and 35 years old in good health. This chain links TRBV6-5 with TRBJ2-2; D is unresolved. Sequencing used naive CD8+ T cells sorted from blood. The CDR3 DNA sequence: TGTGCCAGCAGTTACGACTTGAACACCGGGGAGCTGTTTTTT. Its translation is CASSYDLNTGELFF.